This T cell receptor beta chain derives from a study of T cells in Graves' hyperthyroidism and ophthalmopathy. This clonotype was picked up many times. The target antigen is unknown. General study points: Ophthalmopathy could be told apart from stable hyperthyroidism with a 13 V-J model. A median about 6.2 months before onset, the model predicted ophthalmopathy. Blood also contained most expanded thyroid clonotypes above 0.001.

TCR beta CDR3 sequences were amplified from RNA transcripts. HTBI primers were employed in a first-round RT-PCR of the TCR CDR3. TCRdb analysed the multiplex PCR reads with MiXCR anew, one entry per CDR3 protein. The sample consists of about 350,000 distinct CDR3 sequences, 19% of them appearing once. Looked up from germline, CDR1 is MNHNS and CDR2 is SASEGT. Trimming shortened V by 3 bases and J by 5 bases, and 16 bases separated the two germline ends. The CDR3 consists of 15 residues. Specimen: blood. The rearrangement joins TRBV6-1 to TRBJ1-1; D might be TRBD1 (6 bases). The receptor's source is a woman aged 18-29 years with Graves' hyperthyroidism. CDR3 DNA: TGTGCCAGCAGTGACTGGGACACCCGGGGAACTGAAGCTTTCTTT. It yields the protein CASSDWDTRGTEAFF.